Presented here are 4 T cell receptor beta chains from one specimen sequenced in a study of cytomegalovirus exposure and HLA in healthy donors. Both 60 Vbeta primers and 13 Jbeta primers went into the PCR. The repertoire was sequenced with immunoSEQ multiplex PCR; TCRdb's copy has only in-frame clones and lacks some. The sample records 95,000 or so clones, about two thirds being singletons. Sequencing used PBMCs. The receptor source for this set is a woman aged 45-59 years in good health and CMV-seropositive.

This chain links TRBV28 with TRBJ2-2; weak D call: TRBD2 (5 bases). The V gene lost 2 bases and the J gene lost 0 bases, with 7 bases spanning the gap. Looked up from germline, CDR1 is MDHEN and CDR2 is SYDVKM. This CDR3 is 15 amino acids long. The CDR3 protein is CASSLPGTNTGELFF. CDR3 nucleotide sequence: TGTGCCAGCAGTTTACCGGGAACGAACACCGGGGAGCTGTTTTTT.

The chain uses TRBV27 and TRBJ2-3; TRBD2 agrees at 7 bases. Losses at the gene ends were 2 bases for V and 1 base for J; bases not matched to a gene: 6. This CDR3 is 16 amino acids long. The germline gives CDR1 MNHEY, CDR2 SMNVEV (reference sequence). CDR3 amino acids: CASSLMAGEGTDTQYF. CDR3 sequence (DNA): TGTGCCAGCAGTTTAATGGCGGGAGAAGGCACAGATACGCAGTATTTT.

The chain links TRBV7-9 to TRBJ2-5; possible D gene TRBD1, 5 bases. V lost 4 bases and J lost 3, with 18 bases in between. Per the germline V gene, CDR1 is SEHNR and CDR2 is FQNEAQ (reference sequence). This CDR3 region has 16 residues. The CDR3 DNA follows: TGTGCCAGCAGCTCGCGAAATACAGGTTACGAAGAGACCCAGTACTTC. It is translated as CASSSRNTGYEETQYF.

The chain is built from TRBV10-3 and TRBJ2-6, with D tentatively TRBD2 (5 bases). CDR3 length equals 18 residues. From germline, CDR1 is ENHRY and CDR2 SYGVKD. The V and J ends lost 0 bases and 0 bases respectively, with 12 bases between them. Here the CDR3 DNA reads TGTGCCATCAGTGAGTCACTAGGGCAGCCCTCTGGGGCCAACGTCCTGACTTTC. Encoded protein: CAISESLGQPSGANVLTF.